Included here is one TCR beta chain sequence, with context. Its specificity is unknown. This entry belongs to a study of shared clonotypes between healthy human individuals. Study at large: The cohort had a couple of women and a few men, ages 18 to 49.

Study-level points and caveats: The study found lower generation probabilities in non-shared clonotypes than in those shared by all four donors. The study generally estimated greater richness for naive than memory subsets.

Each subset's genomic DNA was split evenly across several immunoSEQ plates. Using immunoSEQ multiplex PCR, the repertoire was profiled, and TCRdb retains in-frame clones only, with some absent. Here the sample spans around 2,100,000 clones, roughly 95% being singletons. The naive CD8 subset, CD45RO-negative cells positively selected for CCR7, excluded terminally differentiated effector memory CD45RA+ cells. Trimming took 1 base from V and 0 from J, leaving 20 bases between them. Germline V gene data show CDR1 as SGHRS and CDR2 as YFSETQ. The CDR3 has 20 amino acids. The chain is built from TRBV5-1 and TRBJ2-6; a weak D match, TRBD1 (7 bases). Source material: naive CD8+ T cells sorted from blood. The sequence was obtained from a man younger than 35 in good health. The CDR3 sequence: CASSLTRGADYHSGANVLTF. In DNA, the CDR3 is TGCGCCAGCAGCTTGACCAGGGGGGCCGACTACCACTCTGGGGCCAACGTCCTGACTTTC.